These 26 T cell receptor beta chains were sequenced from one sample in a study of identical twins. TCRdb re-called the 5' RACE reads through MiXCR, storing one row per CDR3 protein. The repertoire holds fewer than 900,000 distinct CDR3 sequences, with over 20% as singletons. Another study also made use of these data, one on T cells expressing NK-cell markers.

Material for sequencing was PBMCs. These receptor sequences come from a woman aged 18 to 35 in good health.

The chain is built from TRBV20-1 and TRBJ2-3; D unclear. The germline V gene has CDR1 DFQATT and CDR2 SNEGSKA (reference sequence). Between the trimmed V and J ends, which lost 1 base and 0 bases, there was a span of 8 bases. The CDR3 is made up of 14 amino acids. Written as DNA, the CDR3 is TGCAGTGCTAGAGGGCGGAGCAGCACAGATACGCAGTATTTT. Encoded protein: CSARGRSSTDTQYF.

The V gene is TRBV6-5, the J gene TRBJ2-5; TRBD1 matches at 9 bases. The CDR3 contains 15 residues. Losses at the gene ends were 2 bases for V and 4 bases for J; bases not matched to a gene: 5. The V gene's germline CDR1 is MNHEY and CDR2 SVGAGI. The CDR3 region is CASSYGQGWLETQYF. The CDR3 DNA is TGTGCCAGCAGTTACGGACAGGGGTGGTTAGAGACCCAGTACTTC.

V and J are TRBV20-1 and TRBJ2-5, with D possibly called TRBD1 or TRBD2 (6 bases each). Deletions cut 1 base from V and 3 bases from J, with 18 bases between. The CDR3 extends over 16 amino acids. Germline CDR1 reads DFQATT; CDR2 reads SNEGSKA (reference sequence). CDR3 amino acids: CSARGGALGSKETQYF. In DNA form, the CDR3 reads TGCAGTGCTAGAGGGGGGGCCTTGGGCAGTAAAGAGACCCAGTACTTC.

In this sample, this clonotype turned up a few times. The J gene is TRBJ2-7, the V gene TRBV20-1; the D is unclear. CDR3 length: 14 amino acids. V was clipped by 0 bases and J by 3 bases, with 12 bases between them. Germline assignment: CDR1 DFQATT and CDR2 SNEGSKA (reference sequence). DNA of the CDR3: TGCAGTGCTAGAGATCGGTGGAGCGACTACGAGCAGTACTTC. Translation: CSARDRWSDYEQYF.

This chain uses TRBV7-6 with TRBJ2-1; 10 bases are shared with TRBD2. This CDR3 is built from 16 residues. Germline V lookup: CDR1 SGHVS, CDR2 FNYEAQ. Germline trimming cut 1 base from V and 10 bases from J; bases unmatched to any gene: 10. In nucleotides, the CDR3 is TGTGCCAGCAGCTTAGGGCTAGCGGGAGTTCGATTAGAGCAGTTCTTC. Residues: CASSLGLAGVRLEQFF.

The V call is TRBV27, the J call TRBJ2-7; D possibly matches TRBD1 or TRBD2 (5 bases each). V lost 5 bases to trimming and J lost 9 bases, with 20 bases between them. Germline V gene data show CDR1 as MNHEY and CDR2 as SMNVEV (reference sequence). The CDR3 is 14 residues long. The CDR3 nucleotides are TGTGCCAGCAGTCTGGGAATAGGGCAGGGACGGCAGTACTTC. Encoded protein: CASSLGIGQGRQYF.

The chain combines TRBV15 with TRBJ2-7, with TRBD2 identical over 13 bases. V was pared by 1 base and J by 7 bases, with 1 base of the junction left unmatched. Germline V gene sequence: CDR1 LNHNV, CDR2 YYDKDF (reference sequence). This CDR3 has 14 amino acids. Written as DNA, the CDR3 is TGTGCCACCAGCAGAGGGACTAGCGGGAGTGAGCAGTACTTC. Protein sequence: CATSRGTSGSEQYF.

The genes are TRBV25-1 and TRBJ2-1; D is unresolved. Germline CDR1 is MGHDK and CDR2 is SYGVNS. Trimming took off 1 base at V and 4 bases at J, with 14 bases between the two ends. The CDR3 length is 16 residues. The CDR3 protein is CASSESYGQRYNEQFF. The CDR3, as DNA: TGTGCCAGCAGTGAATCTTACGGCCAGAGGTACAATGAGCAGTTCTTC.

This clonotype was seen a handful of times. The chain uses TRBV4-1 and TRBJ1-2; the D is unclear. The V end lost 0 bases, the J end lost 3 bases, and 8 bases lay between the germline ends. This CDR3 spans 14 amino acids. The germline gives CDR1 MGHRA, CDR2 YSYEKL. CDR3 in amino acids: CASSQEASYYGYTF. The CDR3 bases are TGCGCCAGCAGCCAAGAGGCGAGCTACTATGGCTACACCTTC.

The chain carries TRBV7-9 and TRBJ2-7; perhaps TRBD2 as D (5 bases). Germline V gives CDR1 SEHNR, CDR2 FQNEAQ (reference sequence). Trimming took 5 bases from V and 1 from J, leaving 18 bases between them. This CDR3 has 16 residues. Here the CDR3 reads CASSPLAGPRSYEQYF. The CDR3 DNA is TGTGCCAGCAGCCCCCTAGCTGGGCCGCGGTCCTACGAGCAGTACTTC.

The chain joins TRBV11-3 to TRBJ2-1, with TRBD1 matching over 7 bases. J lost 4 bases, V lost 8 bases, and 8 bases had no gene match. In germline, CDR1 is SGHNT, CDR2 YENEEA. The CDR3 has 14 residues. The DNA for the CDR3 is TGTGCCAGCGGCGAGGGGGCTGATTACAATGAGCAGTTCTTC. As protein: CASGEGADYNEQFF.

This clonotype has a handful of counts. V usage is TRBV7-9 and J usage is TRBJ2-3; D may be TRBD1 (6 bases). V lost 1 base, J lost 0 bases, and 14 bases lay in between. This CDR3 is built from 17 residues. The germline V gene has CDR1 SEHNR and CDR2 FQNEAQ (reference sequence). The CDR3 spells CASSLVPGHLSTDTQYF. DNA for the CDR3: TGTGCCAGCAGCTTAGTCCCGGGACATTTAAGCACAGATACGCAGTATTTT.

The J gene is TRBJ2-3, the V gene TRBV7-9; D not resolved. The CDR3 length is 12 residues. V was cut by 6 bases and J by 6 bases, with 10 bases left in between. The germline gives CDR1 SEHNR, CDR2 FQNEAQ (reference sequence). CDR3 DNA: TGTGCCAGCAGTCCGCAGCACGATACGCAGTATTTT. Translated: CASSPQHDTQYF.

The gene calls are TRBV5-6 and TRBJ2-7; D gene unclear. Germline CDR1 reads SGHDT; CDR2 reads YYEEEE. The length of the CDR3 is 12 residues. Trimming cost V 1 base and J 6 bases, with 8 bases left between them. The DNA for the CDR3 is TGTGCCAGCAGCTTGCAACGGCGCGAGCAGTACTTC. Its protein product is CASSLQRREQYF.

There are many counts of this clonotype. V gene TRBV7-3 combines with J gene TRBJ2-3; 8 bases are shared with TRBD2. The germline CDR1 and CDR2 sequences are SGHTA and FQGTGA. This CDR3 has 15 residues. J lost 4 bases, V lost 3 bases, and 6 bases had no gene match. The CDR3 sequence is CASSFRGGPSDTQYF. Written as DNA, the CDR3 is TGTGCCAGCAGCTTCCGGGGGGGCCCGTCAGATACGCAGTATTTT.

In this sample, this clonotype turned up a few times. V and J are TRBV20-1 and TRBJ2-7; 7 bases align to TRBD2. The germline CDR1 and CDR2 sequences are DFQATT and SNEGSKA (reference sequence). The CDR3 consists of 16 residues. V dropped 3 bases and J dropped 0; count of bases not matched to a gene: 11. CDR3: CSARGSLGTTSYEQYF. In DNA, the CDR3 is TGCAGTGCTAGGGGATCACTCGGGACTACCTCCTACGAGCAGTACTTC.

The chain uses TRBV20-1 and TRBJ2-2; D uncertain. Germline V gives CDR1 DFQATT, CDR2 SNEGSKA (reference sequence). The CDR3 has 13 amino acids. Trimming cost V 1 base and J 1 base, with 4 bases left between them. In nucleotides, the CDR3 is TGCAGTGCTAGAGGGATGAACACCGGGGAGCTGTTTTTT. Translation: CSARGMNTGELFF.

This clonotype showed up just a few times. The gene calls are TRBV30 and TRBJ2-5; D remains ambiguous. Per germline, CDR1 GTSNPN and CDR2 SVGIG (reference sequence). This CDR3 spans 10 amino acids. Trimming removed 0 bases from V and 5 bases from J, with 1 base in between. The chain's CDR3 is CAWSVETQYF. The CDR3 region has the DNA TGTGCCTGGAGTGTTGAGACCCAGTACTTC.

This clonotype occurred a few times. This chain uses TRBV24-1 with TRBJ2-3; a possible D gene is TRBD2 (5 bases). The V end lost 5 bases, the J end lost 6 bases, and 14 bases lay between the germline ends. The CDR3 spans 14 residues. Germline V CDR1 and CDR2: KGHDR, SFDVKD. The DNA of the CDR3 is TGTGCCACCAGTGGGGTCCTAGCTGGCGATACGCAGTATTTT. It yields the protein CATSGVLAGDTQYF.

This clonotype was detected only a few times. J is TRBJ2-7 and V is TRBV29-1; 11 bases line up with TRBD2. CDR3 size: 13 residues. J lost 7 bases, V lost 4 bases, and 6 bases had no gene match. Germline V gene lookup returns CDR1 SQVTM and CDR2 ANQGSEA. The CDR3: CSVALAGAWEQYF. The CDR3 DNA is TGCAGCGTTGCACTAGCGGGGGCTTGGGAGCAGTACTTC.

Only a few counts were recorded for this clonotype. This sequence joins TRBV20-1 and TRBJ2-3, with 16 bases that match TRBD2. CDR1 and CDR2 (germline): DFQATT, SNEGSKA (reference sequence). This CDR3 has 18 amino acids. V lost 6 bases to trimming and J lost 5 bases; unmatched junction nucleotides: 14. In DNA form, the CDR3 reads TGCAGTGCCACCCCGGGACTAGCGGGGGGGCCAAGGGAAGATACGCAGTATTTT. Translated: CSATPGLAGGPREDTQYF.

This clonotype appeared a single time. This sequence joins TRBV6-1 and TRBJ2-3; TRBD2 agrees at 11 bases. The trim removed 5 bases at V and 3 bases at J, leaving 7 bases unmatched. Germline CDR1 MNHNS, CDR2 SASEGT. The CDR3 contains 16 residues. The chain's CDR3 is CASSPSTSGRTDTQYF. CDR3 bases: TGTGCCAGCAGTCCCTCAACTAGCGGGAGAACAGATACGCAGTATTTT.

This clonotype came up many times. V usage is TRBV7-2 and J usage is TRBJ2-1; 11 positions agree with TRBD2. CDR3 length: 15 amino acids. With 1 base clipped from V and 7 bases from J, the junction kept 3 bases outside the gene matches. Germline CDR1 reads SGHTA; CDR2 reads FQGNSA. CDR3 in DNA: TGTGCCAGCAGCTTAGTAGCTAGCGGGGGGAATGAGCAGTTCTTC. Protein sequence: CASSLVASGGNEQFF.

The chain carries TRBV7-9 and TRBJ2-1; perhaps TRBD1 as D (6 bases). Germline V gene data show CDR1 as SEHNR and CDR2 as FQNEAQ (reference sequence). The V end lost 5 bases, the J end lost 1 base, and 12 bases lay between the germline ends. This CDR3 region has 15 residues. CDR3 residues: CASSPSGVSYNEQFF. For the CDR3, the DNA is TGTGCCAGCAGCCCGTCAGGGGTTTCCTACAATGAGCAGTTCTTC. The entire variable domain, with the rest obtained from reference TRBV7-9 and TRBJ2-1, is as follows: DTGVSQNPRHKITKRGQNVTFRCDPISEHNRLYWYRQTLGQGPEFLTYFQNEAQLEKSRLLSDRFSAERPKGSFSTLEIQRTEQGDSAMYLCASSPSGVSYNEQFFGPGTRLTVL.

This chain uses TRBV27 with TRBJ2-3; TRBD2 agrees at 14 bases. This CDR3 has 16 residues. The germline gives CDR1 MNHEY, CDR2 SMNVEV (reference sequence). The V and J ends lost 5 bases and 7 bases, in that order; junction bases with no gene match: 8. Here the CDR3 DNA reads TGTGCCAGCAGTCCCAGACTAGCGGGGGGGTTGAATACGCAGTATTTT. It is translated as CASSPRLAGGLNTQYF.

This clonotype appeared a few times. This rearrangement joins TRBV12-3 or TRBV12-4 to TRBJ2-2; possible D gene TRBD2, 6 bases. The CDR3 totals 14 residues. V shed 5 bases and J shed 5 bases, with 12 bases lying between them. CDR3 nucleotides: TGTGCCAGCAGTGCGGGGTATGCAACCGGGGAGCTGTTTTTT. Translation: CASSAGYATGELFF.